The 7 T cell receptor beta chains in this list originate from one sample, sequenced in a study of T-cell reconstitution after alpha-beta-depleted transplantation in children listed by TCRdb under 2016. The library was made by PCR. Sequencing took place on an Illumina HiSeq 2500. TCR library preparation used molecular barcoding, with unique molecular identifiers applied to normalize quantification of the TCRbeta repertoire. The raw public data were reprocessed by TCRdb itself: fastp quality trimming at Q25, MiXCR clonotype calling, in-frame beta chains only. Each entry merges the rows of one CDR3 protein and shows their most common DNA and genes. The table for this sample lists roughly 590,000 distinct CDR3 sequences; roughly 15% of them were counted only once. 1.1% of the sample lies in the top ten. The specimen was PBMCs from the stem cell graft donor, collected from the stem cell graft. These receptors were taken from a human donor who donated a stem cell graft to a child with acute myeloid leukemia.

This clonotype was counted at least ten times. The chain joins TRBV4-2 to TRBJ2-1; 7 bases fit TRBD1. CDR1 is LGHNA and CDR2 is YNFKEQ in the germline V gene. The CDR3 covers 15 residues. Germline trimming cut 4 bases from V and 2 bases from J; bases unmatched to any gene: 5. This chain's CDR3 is CASSLDRAPYNEQFF. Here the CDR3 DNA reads TGTGCCAGCAGCCTCGACAGGGCCCCCTACAATGAGCAGTTCTTC.

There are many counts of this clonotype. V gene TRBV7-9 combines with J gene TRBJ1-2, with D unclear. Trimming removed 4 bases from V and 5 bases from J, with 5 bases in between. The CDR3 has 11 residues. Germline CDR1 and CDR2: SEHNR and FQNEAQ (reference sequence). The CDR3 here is CASSSSYGYTF. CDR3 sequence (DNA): TGTGCCAGCAGCTCCTCGTATGGCTACACCTTC.

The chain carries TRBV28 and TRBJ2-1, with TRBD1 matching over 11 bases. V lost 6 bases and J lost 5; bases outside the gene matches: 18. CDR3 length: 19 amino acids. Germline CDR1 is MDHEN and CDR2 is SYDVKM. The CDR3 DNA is TGTGCCAGCAGCCCCCGATGGACAGGGGGCGCCGGTCCGGACAATGAGCAGTTCTTC. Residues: CASSPRWTGGAGPDNEQFF.

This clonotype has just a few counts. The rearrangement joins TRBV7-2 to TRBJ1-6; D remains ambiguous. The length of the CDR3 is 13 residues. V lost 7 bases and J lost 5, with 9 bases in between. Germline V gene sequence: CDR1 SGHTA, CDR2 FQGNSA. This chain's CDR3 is CASTGRNNSPLHF. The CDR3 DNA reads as TGTGCCAGCACAGGACGTAATAATTCACCCCTCCACTTT.

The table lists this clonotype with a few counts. CDR3 in DNA: TGTGCCAGCAGTTCCCCAGCGGGGGGACCAGATACGCAGTATTTT. It specifies CASSSPAGGPDTQYF. The rearrangement joins TRBV27 to TRBJ2-3; 9 bases line up with TRBD2. The CDR3 runs to 15 residues. Trimming removed 4 bases from V and 4 bases from J; junction bases left unmatched: 6. The germline V gene has CDR1 MNHEY and CDR2 SMNVEV (reference sequence).

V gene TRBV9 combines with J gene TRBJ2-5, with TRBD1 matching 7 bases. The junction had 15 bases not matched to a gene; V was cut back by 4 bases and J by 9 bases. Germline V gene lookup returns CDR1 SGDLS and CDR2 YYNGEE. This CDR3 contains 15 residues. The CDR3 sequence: CASSSPTGAGEAQYF. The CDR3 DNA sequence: TGTGCCAGCAGCTCCCCTACAGGGGCCGGCGAGGCCCAGTACTTC.

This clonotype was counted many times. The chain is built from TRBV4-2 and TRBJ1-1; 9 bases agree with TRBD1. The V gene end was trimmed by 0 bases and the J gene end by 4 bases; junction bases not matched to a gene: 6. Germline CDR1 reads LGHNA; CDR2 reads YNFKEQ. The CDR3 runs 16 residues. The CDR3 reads CASSQEGQGGGTEAFF. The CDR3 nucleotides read TGTGCCAGCAGCCAAGAGGGACAGGGAGGCGGCACTGAAGCTTTCTTT.